This T cell receptor beta chain was identified in a study of graft-versus-host responses after intestinal transplantation. Study-level information: Following induction with anti-thymocyte globulin, all recipients were given tacrolimus and steroids for around three years. General study results and limits: GvH clones were identified in recipient marrow, with some first appearing in ileum or blood. Subjects displaying graft-donor T cell macrochimerism possessed elevated graft-versus-host to host-versus-graft clonal ratios inside allografts.

Note on this clone: Its antigen remains unidentified.

Measured with immunoSEQ multiplex PCR; TCRdb has only the in-frame clones, and not every one. The top ten clones hold less than 6.5% of a sample with tens of thousands of clones, 91% of them seen once. This TCR derives from a human patient who received an intestinal transplant, so some T cells may come from the graft donor. The sequenced sample was PBMCs, obtained 662 days after intestinal transplant.

The CDR3 reads CASSFTGGDTGELFF. The CDR3 DNA is TGTGCCAGCAGCTTTACGGGGGGTGACACCGGGGAGCTGTTTTTT. The rearrangement links TRBV5-4 to TRBJ2-2; 7 nucleotides line up with TRBD2. This CDR3 is 15 amino acids long. Losses at the gene ends were 2 bases for V and 3 bases for J; bases not matched to a gene: 4. Germline-derived CDR1 and CDR2 are SGHNT and YYREEE (reference sequence). The full variable domain, completed using reference TRBV5-4 and TRBJ2-2, is ETGVTQSPTHLIKTRGQQVTLRCSSQSGHNTVSWYQQALGQGPQFIFQYYREEENGRGNFPPRFSGLQFPNYSSELNVNALELDDSALYLCASSFTGGDTGELFFGEGSRLTVL.